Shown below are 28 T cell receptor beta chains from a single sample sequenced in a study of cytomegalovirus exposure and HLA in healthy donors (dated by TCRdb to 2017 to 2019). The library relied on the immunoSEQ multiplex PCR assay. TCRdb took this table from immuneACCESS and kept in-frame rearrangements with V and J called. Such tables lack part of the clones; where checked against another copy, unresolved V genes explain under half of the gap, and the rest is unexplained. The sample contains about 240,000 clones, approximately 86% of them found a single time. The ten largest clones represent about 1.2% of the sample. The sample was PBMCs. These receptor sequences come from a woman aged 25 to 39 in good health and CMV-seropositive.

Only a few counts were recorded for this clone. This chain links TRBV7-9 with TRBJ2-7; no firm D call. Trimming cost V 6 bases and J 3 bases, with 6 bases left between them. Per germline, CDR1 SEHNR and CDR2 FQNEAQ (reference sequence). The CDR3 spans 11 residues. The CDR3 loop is CASSFSYEQYF. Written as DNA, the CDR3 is TGTGCCAGCAGTTTCAGCTACGAGCAGTACTTC. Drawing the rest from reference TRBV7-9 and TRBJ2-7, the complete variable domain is DTGVSQNPRHKITKRGQNVTFRCDPISEHNRLYWYRQTLGQGPEFLTYFQNEAQLEKSRLLSDRFSAERPKGSFSTLEIQRTEQGDSAMYLCASSFSYEQYFGPGTRLTVT.

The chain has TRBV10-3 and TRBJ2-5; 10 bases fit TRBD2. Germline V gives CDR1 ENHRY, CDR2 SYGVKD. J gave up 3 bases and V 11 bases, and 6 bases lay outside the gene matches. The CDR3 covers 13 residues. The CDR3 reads CAASTSGEETQYF. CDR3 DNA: TGTGCCGCCTCTACTAGCGGGGAAGAGACCCAGTACTTC.

The CDR3 spells CASSPGTGPGAYEQYF. CDR3 DNA: TGTGCCAGCAGTCCCGGGACAGGTCCGGGGGCCTACGAGCAGTACTTC. V and J are TRBV27 and TRBJ2-7; the match to TRBD1 covers 8 bases. Losses at the gene ends were 5 bases for V and 2 bases for J; bases not matched to a gene: 11. Germline CDR1 is MNHEY and CDR2 is SMNVEV (reference sequence). The CDR3 totals 16 residues.

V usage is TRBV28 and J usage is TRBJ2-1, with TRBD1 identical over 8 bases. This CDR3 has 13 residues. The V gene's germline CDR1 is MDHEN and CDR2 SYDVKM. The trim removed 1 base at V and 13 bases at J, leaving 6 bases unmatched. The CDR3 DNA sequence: TGTGCCAGCAGTTTATTTGGACAGGGAGGACAGTTCTTC. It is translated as CASSLFGQGGQFF.

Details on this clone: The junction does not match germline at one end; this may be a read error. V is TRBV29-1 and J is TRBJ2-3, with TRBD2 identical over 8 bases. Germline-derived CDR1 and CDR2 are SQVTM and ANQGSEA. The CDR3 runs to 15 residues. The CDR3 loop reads CSVEGGLGGSDTQYF. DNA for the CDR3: TGCAGCGTTGAAGGGGGACTAGGAGGGTCAGACACGCAGTATTTT.

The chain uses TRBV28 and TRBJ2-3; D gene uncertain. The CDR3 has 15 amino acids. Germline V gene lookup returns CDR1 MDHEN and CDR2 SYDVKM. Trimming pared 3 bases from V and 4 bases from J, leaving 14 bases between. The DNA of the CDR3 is TGTGCCAGCAGTTTGATTGTGCCCGGGTCAGATACGCAGTATTTT. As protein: CASSLIVPGSDTQYF. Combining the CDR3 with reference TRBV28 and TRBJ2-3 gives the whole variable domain DVKVTQSSRYLVKRTGEKVFLECVQDMDHENMFWYRQDPGLGLRLIYFSYDVKMKEKGDIPEGYSVSREKKERFSLILESASTNQTSMYLCASSLIVPGSDTQYFGPGTRLTVL.

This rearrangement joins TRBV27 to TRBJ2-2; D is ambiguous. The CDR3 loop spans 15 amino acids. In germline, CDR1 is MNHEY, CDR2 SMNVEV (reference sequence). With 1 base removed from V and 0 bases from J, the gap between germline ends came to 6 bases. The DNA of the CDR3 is TGTGCCAGCAGTTTATGGCACCCGAACACCGGGGAGCTGTTTTTT. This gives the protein CASSLWHPNTGELFF.

CDR3: CASSLPGLAGRAVDTQYF. The CDR3 nucleotides are TGTGCCAGCAGCCTACCGGGACTAGCGGGTCGGGCGGTCGATACGCAGTATTTT. The V gene is TRBV11-2, the J gene TRBJ2-3; TRBD2 agrees at 12 bases. Trimming removed 5 bases from V and 6 bases from J; junction bases left unmatched: 15. Germline CDR1 and CDR2: SGHAT and FQNNGV. This CDR3 has 18 amino acids.

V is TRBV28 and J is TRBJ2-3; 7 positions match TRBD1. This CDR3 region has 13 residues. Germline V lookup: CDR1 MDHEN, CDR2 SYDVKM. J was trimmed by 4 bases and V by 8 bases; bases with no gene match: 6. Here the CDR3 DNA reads TGTGCCAGCCTTAAGACAGGGCCAGATACGCAGTATTTT. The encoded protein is CASLKTGPDTQYF.

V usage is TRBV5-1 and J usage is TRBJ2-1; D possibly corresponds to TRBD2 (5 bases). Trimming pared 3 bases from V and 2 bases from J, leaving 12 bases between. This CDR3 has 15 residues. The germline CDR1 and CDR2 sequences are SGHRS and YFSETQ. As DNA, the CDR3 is TGCGCCAGCAGCTGGTCGAGCGGAACCTACAATGAGCAGTTCTTC. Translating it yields CASSWSSGTYNEQFF.

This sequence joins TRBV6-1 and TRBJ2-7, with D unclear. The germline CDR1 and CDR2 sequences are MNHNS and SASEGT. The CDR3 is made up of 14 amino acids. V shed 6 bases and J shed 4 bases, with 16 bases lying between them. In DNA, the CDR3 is TGTGCCAGCAGCGAACTCAACCAGACTTACGAGCAGTACTTC. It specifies CASSELNQTYEQYF.

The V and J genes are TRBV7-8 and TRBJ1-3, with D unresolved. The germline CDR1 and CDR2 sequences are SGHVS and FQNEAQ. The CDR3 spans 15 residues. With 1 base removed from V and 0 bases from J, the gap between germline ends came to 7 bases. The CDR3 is CASSLGDSSGNTIYF. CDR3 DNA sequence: TGTGCCAGCAGCTTAGGTGATAGCTCTGGAAACACCATATATTTT.

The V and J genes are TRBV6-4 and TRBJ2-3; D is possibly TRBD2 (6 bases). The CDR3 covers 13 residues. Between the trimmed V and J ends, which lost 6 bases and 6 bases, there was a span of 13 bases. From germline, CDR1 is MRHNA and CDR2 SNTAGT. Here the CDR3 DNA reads TGTGCCAGCAGGGCGACTAGTTTGGATACGCAGTATTTT. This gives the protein CASRATSLDTQYF.

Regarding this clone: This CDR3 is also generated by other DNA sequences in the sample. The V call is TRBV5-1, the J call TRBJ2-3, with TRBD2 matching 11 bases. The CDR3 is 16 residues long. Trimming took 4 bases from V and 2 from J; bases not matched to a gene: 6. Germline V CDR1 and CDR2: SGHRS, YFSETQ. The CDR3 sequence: CASSPGLAGDTDTQYF. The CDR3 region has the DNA TGCGCCAGCAGCCCAGGACTAGCGGGTGACACAGATACGCAGTATTTT.

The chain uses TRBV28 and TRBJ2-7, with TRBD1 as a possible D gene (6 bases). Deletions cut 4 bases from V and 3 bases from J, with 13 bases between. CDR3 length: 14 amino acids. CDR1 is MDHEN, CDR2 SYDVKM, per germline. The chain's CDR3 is CASSSPDRLYEQYF. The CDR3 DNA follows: TGTGCCAGCAGTTCCCCGGACAGACTCTACGAGCAGTACTTC.

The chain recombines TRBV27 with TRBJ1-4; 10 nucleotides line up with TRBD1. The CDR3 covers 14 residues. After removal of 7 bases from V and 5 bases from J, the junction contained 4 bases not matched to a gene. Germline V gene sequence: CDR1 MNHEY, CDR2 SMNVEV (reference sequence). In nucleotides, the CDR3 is TGTGCCAGCAACGACAGGGGGCGGAATGAAAAACTGTTTTTT. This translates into CASNDRGRNEKLFF.

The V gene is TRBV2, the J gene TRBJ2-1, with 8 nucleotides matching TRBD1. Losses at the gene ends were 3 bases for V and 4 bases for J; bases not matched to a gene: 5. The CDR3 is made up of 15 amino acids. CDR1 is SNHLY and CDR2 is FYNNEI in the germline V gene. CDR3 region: CASSDSDRDYNEQFF. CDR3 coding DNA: TGTGCCAGCAGTGATTCGGACAGGGATTACAATGAGCAGTTCTTC.

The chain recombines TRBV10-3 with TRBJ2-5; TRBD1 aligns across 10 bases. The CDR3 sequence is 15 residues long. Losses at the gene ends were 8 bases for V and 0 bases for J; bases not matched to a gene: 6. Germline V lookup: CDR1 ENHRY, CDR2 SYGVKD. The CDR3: CAISSDRGYQETQYF. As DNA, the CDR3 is TGTGCCATCTCTTCGGACAGGGGGTACCAAGAGACCCAGTACTTC.

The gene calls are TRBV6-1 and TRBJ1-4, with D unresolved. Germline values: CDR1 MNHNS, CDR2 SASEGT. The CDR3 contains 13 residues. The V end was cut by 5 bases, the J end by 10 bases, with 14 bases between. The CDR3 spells CASSTEGGGKLFF. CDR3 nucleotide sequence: TGTGCCAGCAGTACCGAGGGCGGCGGAAAACTGTTTTTT.

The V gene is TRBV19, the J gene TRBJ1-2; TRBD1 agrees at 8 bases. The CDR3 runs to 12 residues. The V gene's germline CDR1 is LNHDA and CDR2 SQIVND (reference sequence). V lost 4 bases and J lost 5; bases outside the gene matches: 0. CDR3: CASSRTGYGYTF. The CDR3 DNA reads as TGTGCCAGTAGTAGGACAGGGTATGGCTACACCTTC.

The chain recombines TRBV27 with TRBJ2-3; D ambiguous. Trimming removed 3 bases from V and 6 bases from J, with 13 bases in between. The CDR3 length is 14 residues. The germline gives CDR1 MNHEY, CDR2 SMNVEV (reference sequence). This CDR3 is CASSLSVYGDTQYF. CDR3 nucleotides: TGTGCCAGCAGTTTGAGCGTATACGGGGATACGCAGTATTTT.

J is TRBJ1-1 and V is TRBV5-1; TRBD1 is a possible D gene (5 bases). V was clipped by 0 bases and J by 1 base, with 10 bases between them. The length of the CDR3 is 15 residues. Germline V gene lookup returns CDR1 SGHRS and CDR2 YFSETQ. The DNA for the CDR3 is TGCGCCAGCAGCTTGGATGGCAGGGCGAACACTGAAGCTTTCTTT. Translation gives CASSLDGRANTEAFF.

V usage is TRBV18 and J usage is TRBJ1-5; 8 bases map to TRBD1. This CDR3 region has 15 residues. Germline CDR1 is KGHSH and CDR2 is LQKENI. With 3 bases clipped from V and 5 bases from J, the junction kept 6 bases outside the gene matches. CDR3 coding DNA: TGTGCCAGCTCACCGTATTCAGGGGGCGATCAGCCCCAGCATTTT. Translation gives CASSPYSGGDQPQHF. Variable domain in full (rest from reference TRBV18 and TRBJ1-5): NAGVMQNPRHLVRRRGQEARLRCSPMKGHSHVYWYRQLPEEGLKFMVYLQKENIIDESGMPKERFSAEFPKEGPSILRIQQVVRGDSAAYFCASSPYSGGDQPQHFGDGTRLSIL.

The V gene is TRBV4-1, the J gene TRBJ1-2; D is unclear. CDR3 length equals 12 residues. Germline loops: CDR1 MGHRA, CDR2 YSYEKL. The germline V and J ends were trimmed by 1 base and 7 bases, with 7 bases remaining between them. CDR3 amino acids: CASSQGASGYTF. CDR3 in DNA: TGCGCCAGCAGCCAAGGGGCTTCTGGCTACACCTTC.

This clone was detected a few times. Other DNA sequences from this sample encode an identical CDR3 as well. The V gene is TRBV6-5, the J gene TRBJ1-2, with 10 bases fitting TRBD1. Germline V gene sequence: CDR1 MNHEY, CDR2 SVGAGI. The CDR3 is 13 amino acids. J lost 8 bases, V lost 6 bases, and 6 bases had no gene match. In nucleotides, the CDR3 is TGTGCCAGCAGCCGGGACAGGGGAGGCGGCTACACCTTC. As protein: CASSRDRGGGYTF.

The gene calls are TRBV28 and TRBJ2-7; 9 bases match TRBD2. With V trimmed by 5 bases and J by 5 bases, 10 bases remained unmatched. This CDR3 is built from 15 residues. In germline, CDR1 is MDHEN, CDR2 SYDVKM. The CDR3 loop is CASSPTSGRINEQYF. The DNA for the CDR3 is TGTGCCAGCAGTCCAACAAGCGGGAGGATCAACGAGCAGTACTTC.

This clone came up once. DNA for the CDR3: TGTGCCAGCAGCTTAGGTGCGGGGAGGCAGACCCAGTACTTC. This encodes CASSLGAGRQTQYF. The chain uses TRBV7-9 and TRBJ2-5, with D perhaps TRBD2 (6 bases). The CDR3 contains 14 residues. V lost 1 base and J 6 bases, leaving 12 bases between the germline ends. The germline CDR1 and CDR2 sequences are SEHNR and FQNEAQ (reference sequence).

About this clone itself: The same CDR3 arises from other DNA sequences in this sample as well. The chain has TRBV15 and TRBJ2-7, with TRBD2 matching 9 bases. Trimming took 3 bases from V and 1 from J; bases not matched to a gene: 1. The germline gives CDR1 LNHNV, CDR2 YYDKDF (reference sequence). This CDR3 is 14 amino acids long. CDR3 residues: CATSRTSGSYEQYF. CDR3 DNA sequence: TGTGCCACCAGCAGGACTAGCGGATCCTACGAGCAGTACTTC.